Listed below are T cell receptor beta chains from one sample, sequenced in a study of OX40 agonist ivuxolimab in advanced cancers. Sequencing used immunoSEQ multiplex PCR; TCRdb keeps in-frame clones, though not all of them. In the table there are about 55,000 clones, approximately 80% of which are singletons. Sequences were derived from CD4+ or CD8+ T cells sorted from blood, sampled in a trial of the OX40 agonist ivuxolimab. Every receptor here comes from an adult with an advanced solid tumor such as melanoma, head and neck, liver or kidney cancer. CDR3s include the opening cysteine and the closing phenylalanine or tryptophan.

>TRBV19|TRBJ1-5
CASIPHYIGWASNQPQHF
>TRBV7-9|TRBJ1-2
CASSLGGDGYTF
>TRBV2|TRBJ1-1
CASIPLKNTEAFF
>TRBV19|TRBJ1-2
CASSIESVPRTYGYTF
>TRBV6-5|TRBJ1-1
CASSYRTGREAFF
>TRBV19|TRBJ2-6
CASSSPGTGANVLTF
>TRBV29-1|TRBJ1-1
CSVDSTGNTEAFF
>TRBV6-6|TRBJ1-1
CASSPLTGAGNTEAFF
>TRBV28|TRBJ2-1
CASRKTGEFYNEQFF
>TRBV7-9|TRBJ2-7
CASSGPGAGGSYEQYF
>TRBV30|TRBJ1-2
CAWSVSGKGYTF
>TRBV18|TRBJ1-5
CASSQYSNQPQHF
>TRBV21-1|TRBJ2-7
CASSLRDRGRRASYEQYF
>TRBV7-2|TRBJ1-1
CASSPRLGEDTEAFF
>TRBV7-7|TRBJ2-5
CASSPLTQETQYF
>TRBV30|TRBJ2-1
CAWRGGSVDEQFF
>TRBV7-2|TRBJ2-5
CASSYSGAETQYF
>TRBV19|TRBJ2-7
CASSIKGQGPYEQYF
>TRBV4-3|TRBJ1-5
CASSQDGQTNQPQHF
>TRBV6-1|TRBJ2-3
CASSAGGAGTDTQYF
>TRBV7-8|TRBJ1-2
CASSLRDRVRDGYTF
>TRBV11-2|TRBJ1-2
CASSLRERGYTF
>TRBV9|TRBJ1-6
CASSVDWYNSPLHF
>TRBV9|TRBJ2-3
CASSVSSGGAGDTQYF
>TRBV4-3|TRBJ2-7
CASSQDAQGLYEQYF
>TRBV11-2|TRBJ1-1
CASSLSTLQVNTEAFF
>TRBV7-9|TRBJ2-7
CASSGRDRQVSYEQYF
>TRBV2|TRBJ2-1
CASSDSLHGGYNEQFF
>TRBV5-1|TRBJ2-4
CASSSDGLGKNIQYF
>TRBV27|TRBJ1-1
CASSLGQRTPNAFF
>TRBV7-2|TRBJ2-1
CASSPVTGQQFF
>TRBV6-5|TRBJ1-1
CSTSGPGARAEAFF
>TRBV7-2|TRBJ2-5
CASSLARWTSTDETQYF
>TRBV7-2|TRBJ2-2
CASSLWDPNTGELFF
>TRBV28|TRBJ1-5
CASSYDTGYSNQPQHF
>TRBV5-1|TRBJ2-2
CASSLHRDTTGELFF
>TRBV19|TRBJ2-6
CASSTRVVRGANVLTF
>TRBV5-1|TRBJ2-5
CASSLGSARSQETQYF
>TRBV2|TRBJ1-2
CASRYSLGGYTF
>TRBV7-8|TRBJ1-1
CASSLAGVTEAFF
>TRBV6-5|TRBJ2-2
CASSYRRRSNTGELFF
>TRBV5-1|TRBJ2-7
CASSAGQGFSYEQYF
>TRBV14|TRBJ1-1
CASSQVQVSEAFF
>TRBV6-5|TRBJ1-4
CASSWSGPEKLFF
>TRBV11-3|TRBJ2-1
CASSYYGTGGDEQFF
>TRBV7-9|TRBJ1-2
CASSLKQGHGYTF
>TRBV7-8|TRBJ1-6
CASSLARAGVGNSPLHF
>TRBV30|TRBJ1-2
CAWSPRTDGYTF
>TRBV19|TRBJ2-4
CASSIGADRLAKNIQYF
>TRBV13|TRBJ2-7
CASSPFNPGPKSSSYEQYF
>TRBV19|TRBJ1-4
CASSPATNEKLFF
>TRBV30|TRBJ1-5
CAWSVGGQTSNQPQHF
>TRBV5-1|TRBJ2-1
CASSLAGGLTNEQFF
>TRBV7-2|TRBJ2-5
CASSQGAAGGQETQYF
>TRBV5-4|-
CASSLVGTGYEQYF
>TRBV5-1|TRBJ2-1
CASSLVLAGAANEQFF
>TRBV28|TRBJ1-2
CASSSTGDLYGYTF
>TRBV27|TRBJ2-5
CASSLLGGQETQYF
>TRBV5-1|TRBJ2-7
CASSLTGLRNEQYF
>TRBV2|TRBJ2-3
CASSEARTPSTDTQYF